These 18 T cell receptor beta chains were all obtained from the same sample, sequenced in a study of blood T cell repertoires in COVID-19. TCRdb's copy holds only in-frame clones and misses some; the assay was immunoSEQ multiplex PCR. The sample lists about 250,000 clones; approximately 83% were seen once. The sample consisted of peripheral blood. These receptors originate from a middle-aged man with acute or convalescent COVID-19.

There are a few counts of this clone. V is TRBV19 and J is TRBJ2-7; TRBD2 aligns across 10 bases. This CDR3 region has 14 residues. The germline gives CDR1 LNHDA, CDR2 SQIVND (reference sequence). The junction had 5 bases not matched to a gene; V was cut back by 5 bases and J by 4 bases. CDR3 amino acids: CASSFTSGDYEQYF. CDR3 DNA sequence: TGTGCCAGTAGTTTCACTAGCGGGGATTACGAGCAGTACTTC.

The rearrangement joins TRBV18 to TRBJ1-1; weak D call: TRBD1 (5 bases). The CDR3 consists of 13 residues. The V end lost 3 bases, the J end lost 4 bases, and 9 bases lay between the germline ends. Germline values: CDR1 KGHSH, CDR2 LQKENI. CDR3 nucleotide sequence: TGTGCCAGCTCACCCCAGGGCCCCACTGAAGCTTTCTTT. Translation: CASSPQGPTEAFF.

To note about this clone: The junction departs from the called germline gene at one end, perhaps through a read error. The chain employs TRBV7-9 and TRBJ2-1; 11 positions agree with TRBD1. The CDR3 is 12 amino acids. Germline values: CDR1 SEHNR, CDR2 FQNEAQ (reference sequence). CDR3 sequence reads: CASSPGTGGEVF. The DNA for the CDR3 is TGTGCCAGCAGCCCAGGGACAGGGGGAGAGGTCTTC.

V usage is TRBV18 and J usage is TRBJ1-2; D is ambiguous. The V end was cut by 3 bases, the J end by 2 bases, with 10 bases between. The CDR3 covers 14 residues. Germline V gives CDR1 KGHSH, CDR2 LQKENI. In nucleotides, the CDR3 is TGTGCCAGCTCACCGTTGACTGAGAACTATGGCTACACCTTC. This translates into CASSPLTENYGYTF.

This clone came up once. The chain carries TRBV4-1 and TRBJ2-7; 7 bases fit TRBD2. Per the germline V gene, CDR1 is MGHRA and CDR2 is YSYEKL. CDR3 length: 17 amino acids. Trimming cost V 4 bases and J 0 bases; bases outside gene matches: 12. The CDR3 nucleotides are TGCGCCAGCAGCCGAGTTCTGAGCGGGACTTTCTCCTACGAGCAGTACTTC. Its translation is CASSRVLSGTFSYEQYF.

The rearrangement joins TRBV7-2 to TRBJ2-7; 11 bases fit TRBD1. The CDR3 has 15 amino acids. Germline V gene sequence: CDR1 SGHTA, CDR2 FQGNSA. Unmatched junction bases numbered 6, after V lost 1 base and J lost 7 bases. The CDR3 protein is CASSLVGTGGGEQYF. CDR3 nucleotide sequence: TGTGCCAGCAGCTTAGTGGGGACAGGGGGTGGAGAGCAGTACTTC. Looking up the rest from reference TRBV7-2 and TRBJ2-7 gives the full variable domain: GAGVSQSPSNKVTEKGKDVELRCDPISGHTALYWYRQSLGQGLEFLIYFQGNSAPDKSGLPSDRFSAERTGGSVSTLTIQRTQQEDSAVYLCASSLVGTGGGEQYFGPGTRLTVT.

The chain recombines TRBV7-3 with TRBJ2-1; no clear D gene. This CDR3 comprises 13 residues. Germline V gene sequence: CDR1 SGHTA, CDR2 FQGTGA. Trimming removed 4 bases at V and 9 bases at J, with 13 bases between. The CDR3, as DNA: TGTGCCAGCAGCTCCCTAGTATTCGGTGAGCAGTTCTTC. This translates into CASSSLVFGEQFF.

This clone was found many times. Other DNA sequences within the sample encode an identical CDR3. This rearrangement joins TRBV9 to TRBJ1-2; D gene uncertain. V shed 3 bases and J shed 4 bases, with 4 bases lying between them. Germline values: CDR1 SGDLS, CDR2 YYNGEE. The CDR3 loop spans 11 amino acids. The CDR3 region has the DNA TGTGCCAGCAGCGCCGGCTATGGCTACACCTTC. This encodes CASSAGYGYTF.

This chain uses TRBV7-2 with TRBJ2-7; tentatively, D is TRBD1 (5 bases). Trimming took off 0 bases at V and 3 bases at J, with 9 bases between the two ends. The germline gives CDR1 SGHTA, CDR2 FQGNSA. The CDR3 is made up of 14 amino acids. The CDR3: CASSLAGPSYEQYF. The CDR3 coding sequence is TGTGCCAGCAGCTTAGCGGGGCCTAGCTACGAGCAGTACTTC.

This clone was detected once. This sequence joins TRBV5-4 and TRBJ2-2; 9 bases agree with TRBD1. V trimming: 5 bases; J trimming: 6 bases; junction bases outside the gene matches: 11. This CDR3 is 16 amino acids long. Germline CDR1 and CDR2: SGHNT and YYREEE (reference sequence). Written as DNA, the CDR3 is TGTGCCAGCAGTTCCGCCGGGACAGGGATTCCCGGGGAGCTGTTTTTT. Its protein product is CASSSAGTGIPGELFF.

The CDR3 reads CASSQESILQGYYEQYF. CDR3 DNA: TGTGCCAGCAGCCAGGAAAGTATCCTACAGGGGTACTACGAGCAGTACTTC. The chain combines TRBV3-1 (or the pseudogene TRBV3-2) with TRBJ2-7; 7 bases align to TRBD1. This CDR3 has 17 amino acids. CDR1 is LGHDT, CDR2 YNNKEL, per germline (reference sequence). After removal of 3 bases from V and 3 bases from J, the junction contained 14 bases not matched to a gene.

This sequence joins TRBV6-1 and TRBJ1-2; no reliable D call. Germline CDR1 and CDR2: MNHNS and SASEGT. Trimming shortened V by 11 bases and J by 4 bases, and 14 bases separated the two germline ends. The CDR3 is 12 residues long. The CDR3: CAAKLEGYGYTF. DNA of the CDR3: TGTGCCGCCAAGCTTGAGGGCTATGGCTACACCTTC.

The V and J genes are TRBV11-2 and TRBJ2-7, with D possibly being TRBD2 (5 bases). The CDR3 is 14 residues long. V gave up 2 bases and J gave up 1 base, with 9 bases separating them. Looked up from germline, CDR1 is SGHAT and CDR2 is FQNNGV. CDR3 in DNA: TGTGCCAGCAGCTTATATCGGGGTTCCTACGAGCAGTACTTC. This encodes CASSLYRGSYEQYF.

The rearrangement uses TRBV7-2 and TRBJ1-1; TRBD1 agrees at 7 bases. There are 14 residues in the CDR3. From germline, CDR1 is SGHTA and CDR2 FQGNSA. Losses at the gene ends were 4 bases for V and 7 bases for J; bases not matched to a gene: 9. CDR3 nucleotides: TGTGCCAGCAGCTACGAGACAGGGAATCGTGAAGCTTTCTTT. It yields the protein CASSYETGNREAFF.

V is TRBV7-6 and J is TRBJ2-1, with 7 bases lining up with TRBD2. CDR3 length: 15 amino acids. V was clipped by 5 bases and J by 2 bases; unmatched bases: 6. Germline CDR1 and CDR2: SGHVS and FNYEAQ. The CDR3 region has the DNA TGTGCCAGCAGCGGCGAGCGGGACCCCTACAATGAGCAGTTCTTC. It encodes CASSGERDPYNEQFF.

The genes are TRBV5-4 and TRBJ1-1; D is undetermined. The V end lost 4 bases, the J end lost 0 bases, and 13 bases lay between the germline ends. The germline V gene encodes CDR1 SGHNT and CDR2 YYREEE (reference sequence). The CDR3 sequence is 15 residues long. For the CDR3, the DNA is TGTGCCAGCAGCCTAGGCGTGAAGATGAACACTGAAGCTTTCTTT. Protein product: CASSLGVKMNTEAFF.

This chain links TRBV13 with TRBJ2-2, with 10 positions matching TRBD2. CDR1 and CDR2 from the germline V gene are PRHDT and FYEKMQ (reference sequence). V was pared by 5 bases and J by 1 base, with 4 bases of the junction left unmatched. The CDR3 spans 16 residues. The CDR3 is CASSKLAGRNTGELFF. CDR3 nucleotide sequence: TGTGCCAGCAGCAAACTAGCGGGAAGGAACACCGGGGAGCTGTTTTTT. The full variable domain, completed using reference TRBV13 and TRBJ2-2, is AAGVIQSPRHLIKEKRETATLKCYPIPRHDTVYWYQQGPGQDPQFLISFYEKMQSDKGSIPDRFSAQQFSDYHSELNMSSLELGDSALYFCASSKLAGRNTGELFFGEGSRLTVL.

The chain employs TRBV6-5 and TRBJ2-5; no clear D gene. The length of the CDR3 is 14 residues. Germline V gene lookup returns CDR1 MNHEY and CDR2 SVGAGI. V shed 7 bases and J shed 0 bases, with 12 bases lying between them. The DNA of the CDR3 is TGTGCCAGCACCCTAAAAGCGTACCAAGAGACCCAGTACTTC. Its translation is CASTLKAYQETQYF.